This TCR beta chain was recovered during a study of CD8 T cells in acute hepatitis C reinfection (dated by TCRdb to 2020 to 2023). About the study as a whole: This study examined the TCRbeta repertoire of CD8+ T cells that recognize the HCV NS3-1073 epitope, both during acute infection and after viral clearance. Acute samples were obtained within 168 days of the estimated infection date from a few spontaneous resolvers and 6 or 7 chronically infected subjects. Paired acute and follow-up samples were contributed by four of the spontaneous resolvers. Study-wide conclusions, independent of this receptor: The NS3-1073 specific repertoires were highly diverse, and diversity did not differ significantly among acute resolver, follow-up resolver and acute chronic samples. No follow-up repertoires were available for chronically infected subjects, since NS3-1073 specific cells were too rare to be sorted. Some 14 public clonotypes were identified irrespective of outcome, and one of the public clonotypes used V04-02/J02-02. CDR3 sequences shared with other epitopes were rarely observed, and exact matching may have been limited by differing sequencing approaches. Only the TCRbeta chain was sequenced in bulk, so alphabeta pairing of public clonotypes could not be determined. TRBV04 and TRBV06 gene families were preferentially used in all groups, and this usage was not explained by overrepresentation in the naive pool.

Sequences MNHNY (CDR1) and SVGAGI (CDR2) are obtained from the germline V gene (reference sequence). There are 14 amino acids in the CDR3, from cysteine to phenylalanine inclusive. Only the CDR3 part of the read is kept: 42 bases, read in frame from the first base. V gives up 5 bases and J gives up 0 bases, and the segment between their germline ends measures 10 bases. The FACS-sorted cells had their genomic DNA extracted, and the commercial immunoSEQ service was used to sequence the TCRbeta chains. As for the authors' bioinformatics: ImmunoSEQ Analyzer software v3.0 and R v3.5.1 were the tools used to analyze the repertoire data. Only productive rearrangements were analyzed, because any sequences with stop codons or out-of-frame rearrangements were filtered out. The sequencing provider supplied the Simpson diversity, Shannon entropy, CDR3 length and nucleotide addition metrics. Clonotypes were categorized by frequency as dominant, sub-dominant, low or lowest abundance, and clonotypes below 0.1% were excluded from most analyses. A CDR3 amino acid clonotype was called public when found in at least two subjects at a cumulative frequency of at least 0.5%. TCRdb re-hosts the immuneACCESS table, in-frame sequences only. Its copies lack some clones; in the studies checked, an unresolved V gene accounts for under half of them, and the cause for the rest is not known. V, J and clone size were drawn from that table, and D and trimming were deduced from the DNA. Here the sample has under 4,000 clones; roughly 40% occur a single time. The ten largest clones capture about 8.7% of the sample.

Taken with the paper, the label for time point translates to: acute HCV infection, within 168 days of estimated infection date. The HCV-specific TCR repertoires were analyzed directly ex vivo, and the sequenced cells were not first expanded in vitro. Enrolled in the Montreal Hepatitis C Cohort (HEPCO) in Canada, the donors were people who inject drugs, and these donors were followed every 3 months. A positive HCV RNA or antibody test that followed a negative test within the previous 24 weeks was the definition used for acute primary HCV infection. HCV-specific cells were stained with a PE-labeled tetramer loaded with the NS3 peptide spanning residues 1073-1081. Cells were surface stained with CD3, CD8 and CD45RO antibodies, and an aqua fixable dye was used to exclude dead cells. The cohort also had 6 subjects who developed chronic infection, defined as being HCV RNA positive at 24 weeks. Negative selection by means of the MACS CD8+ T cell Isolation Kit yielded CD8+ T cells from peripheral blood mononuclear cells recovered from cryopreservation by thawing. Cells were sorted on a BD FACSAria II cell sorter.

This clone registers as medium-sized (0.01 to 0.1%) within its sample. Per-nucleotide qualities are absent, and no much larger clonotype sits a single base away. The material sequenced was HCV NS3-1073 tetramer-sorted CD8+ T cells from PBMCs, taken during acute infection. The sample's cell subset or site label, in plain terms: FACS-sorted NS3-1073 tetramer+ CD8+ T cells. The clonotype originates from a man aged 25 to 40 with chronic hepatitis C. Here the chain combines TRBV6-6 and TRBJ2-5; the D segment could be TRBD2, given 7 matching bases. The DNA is TGTGCCAGCAGTCAGGGGACTAACCAAGAGACCCAGTACTTC. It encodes CASSQGTNQETQYF.